What follows is one T cell receptor (beta chain) and its context. This sample was taken from a study of T cell changes during pregnancy in multiple sclerosis. Clones were sequenced by immunoSEQ multiplex PCR, and TCRdb holds only the in-frame ones, with some missing. The data hold roughly 38,000 clones, with about 90% observed a single time. Losses at the gene ends were 0 bases for V and 8 bases for J; bases not matched to a gene: 8. The CDR3 consists of 15 residues. CDR1 and CDR2 from the germline V gene are SGHRS and YFSETQ. Sequences were derived from CD4+ T cells from peripheral blood mononuclear cells, sampled before pregnancy. The clonotype comes from a female donor with multiple sclerosis, enrolled in a pregnancy study. The V and J genes are TRBV5-1 and TRBJ2-4, with 7 bases identical to TRBD1. CDR3 protein: CASSLAAGGVDIQYF. The CDR3 DNA follows: TGCGCCAGCAGCTTGGCCGCAGGGGGAGTCGACATTCAGTACTTC. The full variable domain, in which reference TRBV5-1 and TRBJ2-4 provide the parts outside the CDR3, is KAGVTQTPRYLIKTRGQQVTLSCSPISGHRSVSWYQQTPGQGLQFLFEYFSETQRNKGNFPGRFSGRQFSNSRSEMNVSTLELGDSALYLCASSLAAGGVDIQYFGAGTRLSVL.